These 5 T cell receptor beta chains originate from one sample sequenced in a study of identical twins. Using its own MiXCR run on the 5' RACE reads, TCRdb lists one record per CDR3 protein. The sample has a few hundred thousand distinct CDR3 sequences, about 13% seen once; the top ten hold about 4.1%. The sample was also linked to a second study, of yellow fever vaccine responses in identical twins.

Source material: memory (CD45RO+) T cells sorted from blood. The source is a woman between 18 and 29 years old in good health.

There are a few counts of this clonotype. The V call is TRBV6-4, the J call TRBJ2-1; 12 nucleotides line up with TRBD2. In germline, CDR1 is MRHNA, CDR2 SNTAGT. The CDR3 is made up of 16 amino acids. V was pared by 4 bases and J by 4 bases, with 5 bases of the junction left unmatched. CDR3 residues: CASSVLAGGQYNEQFF. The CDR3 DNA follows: TGTGCCAGCAGTGTACTAGCGGGAGGTCAGTACAATGAGCAGTTCTTC.

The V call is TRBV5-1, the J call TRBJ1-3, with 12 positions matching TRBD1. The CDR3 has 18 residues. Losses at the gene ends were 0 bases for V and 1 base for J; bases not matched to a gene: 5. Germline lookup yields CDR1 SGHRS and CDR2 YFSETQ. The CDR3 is CASSLEGDRGRSGNTIYF. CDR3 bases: TGCGCCAGCAGCTTGGAAGGGGACAGGGGGCGATCTGGAAACACCATATATTTT.

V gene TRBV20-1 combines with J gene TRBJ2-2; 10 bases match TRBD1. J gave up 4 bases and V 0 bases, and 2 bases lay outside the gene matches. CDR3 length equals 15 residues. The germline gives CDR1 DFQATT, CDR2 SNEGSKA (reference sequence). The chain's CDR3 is CSARDGTGVTGELFF. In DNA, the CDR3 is TGCAGTGCTAGAGATGGGACAGGGGTCACCGGGGAGCTGTTTTTT.

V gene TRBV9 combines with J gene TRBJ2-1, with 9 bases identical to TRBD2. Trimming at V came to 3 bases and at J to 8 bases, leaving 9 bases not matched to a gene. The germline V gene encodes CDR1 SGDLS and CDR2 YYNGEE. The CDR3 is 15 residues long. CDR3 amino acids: CASSAIAGVFYEQFF. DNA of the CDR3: TGTGCCAGCAGCGCCATAGCGGGAGTTTTCTATGAGCAGTTCTTC. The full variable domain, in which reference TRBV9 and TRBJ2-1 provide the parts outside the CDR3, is DSGVTQTPKHLITATGQRVTLRCSPRSGDLSVYWYQQSLDQGLQFLIQYYNGEERAKGNILERFSAQQFPDLHSELNLSSLELGDSALYFCASSAIAGVFYEQFFGPGTRLTVL.

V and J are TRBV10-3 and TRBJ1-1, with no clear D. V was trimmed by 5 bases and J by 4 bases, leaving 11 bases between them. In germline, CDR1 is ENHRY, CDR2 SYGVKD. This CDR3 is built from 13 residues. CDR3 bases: TGTGCCATCAGTCCCGACTCCGGCACTGAAGCTTTCTTT. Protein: CAISPDSGTEAFF.